This TCR beta chain stems from a study of blood T cell repertoires in COVID-19. This CDR3 has 23 residues. Trimming removed 5 bases from V and 0 bases from J; junction bases left unmatched: 29. Germline V gives CDR1 SGHVS, CDR2 FQNEAQ. Some clones are missing from TCRdb's copy, which holds only in-frame ones; the method was immunoSEQ multiplex PCR. Of 300,000 or so clones in the sample, 90% were seen once. This sequence joins TRBV7-8 and TRBJ2-7; TRBD2 agrees at 9 bases. Sequenced sample: PBMCs or T cells enriched from blood (not recorded which). The origin of this receptor is a man aged 55 to 70 who had recovered from COVID-19. The CDR3 spells CASSPIGGSPRKSKREDSYEQYF. The CDR3 DNA reads TGTGCCAGCAGCCCCATCGGGGGTAGCCCCCGGAAGAGCAAGCGGGAGGACTCCTACGAGCAGTACTTC.